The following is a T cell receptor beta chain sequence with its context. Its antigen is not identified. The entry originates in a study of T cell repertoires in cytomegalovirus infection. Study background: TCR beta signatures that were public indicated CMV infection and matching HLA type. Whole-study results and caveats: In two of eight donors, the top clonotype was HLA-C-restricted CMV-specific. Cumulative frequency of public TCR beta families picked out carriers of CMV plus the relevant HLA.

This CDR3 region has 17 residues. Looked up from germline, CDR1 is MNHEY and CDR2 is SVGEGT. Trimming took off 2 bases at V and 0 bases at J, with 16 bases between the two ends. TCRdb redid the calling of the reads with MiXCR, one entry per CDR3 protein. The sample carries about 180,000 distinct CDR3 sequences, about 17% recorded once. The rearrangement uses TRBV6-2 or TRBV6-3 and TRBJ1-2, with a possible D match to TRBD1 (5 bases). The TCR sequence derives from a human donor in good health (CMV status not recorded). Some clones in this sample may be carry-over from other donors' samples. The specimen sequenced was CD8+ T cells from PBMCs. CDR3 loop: CASSYIAGRQANYGYTF. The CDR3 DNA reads TGTGCCAGCAGTTACATCGCAGGGAGGCAAGCTAACTATGGCTACACCTTC.